Following are 8 T cell receptor beta chains from one sample sequenced in a study of OX40 agonist ivuxolimab in advanced cancers. The repertoire was sequenced with immunoSEQ multiplex PCR; TCRdb's copy has only in-frame clones and lacks some. The table has around 110,000 clones, roughly 95% seen once; the top ten hold less than 0.2%. Sequenced material: CD4+ or CD8+ T cells sorted from blood, taken in a trial of the OX40 agonist ivuxolimab. The receptors shown here come from an adult with an advanced solid tumor such as melanoma, head and neck, liver or kidney cancer.

This clone occurred once. The chain combines TRBV5-3 with TRBJ2-1; possibly TRBD1 or TRBD2 for D (5 bases each). TRBV5-3 is given ORF status, its function remaining uncertain. V gave up 3 bases and J gave up 6 bases, with 19 bases separating them. This CDR3 is built from 16 residues. The CDR3 region is CARSSTGTRPVNEQFF. DNA for the CDR3: TGTGCCAGAAGCTCAACCGGGACCCGGCCGGTCAATGAGCAGTTCTTC.

The genes are TRBV7-2 and TRBJ2-3; TRBD2 agrees at 7 bases. CDR3 size: 14 residues. Trimming cost V 2 bases and J 7 bases; bases outside gene matches: 6. Germline V gene lookup returns CDR1 SGHTA and CDR2 FQGNSA. CDR3 amino acids: CASSLRGSEHTQYF. Here the CDR3 DNA reads TGTGCCAGCAGCTTACGCGGGAGCGAACATACGCAGTATTTT.

Details on this clone: This CDR3 is also generated by other DNA sequences in the sample. This sequence joins TRBV7-2 and TRBJ1-1, with D unclear. Between the trimmed V and J ends, which lost 4 bases and 0 bases, there was a span of 6 bases. The CDR3 covers 13 residues. Germline CDR1 SGHTA, CDR2 FQGNSA. The CDR3 here is CASSSQMNTEAFF. CDR3 coding DNA: TGTGCCAGCAGCTCTCAGATGAACACTGAAGCTTTCTTT.

DNA for the CDR3: TGTGCCAGCAGTAACAGGGAACCTGGACGAGCTAACTATGGCTACACCTTC. Translated: CASSNREPGRANYGYTF. The chain recombines TRBV9 with TRBJ1-2, with D tentatively TRBD1 (6 bases). CDR3 size: 17 residues. V was trimmed by 5 bases and J by 0 bases, leaving 20 bases between them. Germline V lookup: CDR1 SGDLS, CDR2 YYNGEE.

In nucleotides, the CDR3 is TGTGCCAGCAGTTTCGGGGGGGCGCGTAATCAGCCCCAGCATTTT. It codes for CASSFGGARNQPQHF. The rearrangement uses TRBV28 and TRBJ1-5; weak D call: TRBD1 (6 bases). CDR1 is MDHEN and CDR2 is SYDVKM in the germline V gene. Trimming took 3 bases from V and 4 from J, leaving 13 bases between them. This CDR3 has 15 amino acids.

The chain recombines TRBV10-3 with TRBJ2-2; D call uncertain. Between the trimmed V and J ends, which lost 0 bases and 1 base, there was a span of 12 bases. Germline assignment: CDR1 ENHRY and CDR2 SYGVKD. CDR3 size: 17 residues. CDR3 sequence reads: CAISESGSKLNTGELFF. In nucleotides, the CDR3 is TGTGCCATCAGTGAGTCGGGGTCGAAACTGAACACCGGGGAGCTGTTTTTT.

The rearrangement links TRBV25-1 to TRBJ1-1; TRBD1 is a possible D gene (6 bases). V lost 2 bases to trimming and J lost 6 bases, with 13 bases between them. CDR3 length: 14 amino acids. Germline V lookup: CDR1 MGHDK, CDR2 SYGVNS. CDR3 amino acids: CASSETAGAAEAFF. The CDR3 DNA reads TGTGCCAGCAGTGAAACGGCAGGGGCAGCTGAAGCTTTCTTT.

V gene TRBV27 combines with J gene TRBJ1-5; weak D call: TRBD1 (5 bases). The CDR3 is made up of 16 amino acids. V lost 2 bases to trimming and J lost 5 bases, with 16 bases between them. Germline loops: CDR1 MNHEY, CDR2 SMNVEV (reference sequence). The CDR3: CASSLGGGTGDQPQHF. For the CDR3, the DNA is TGTGCCAGCAGTTTAGGGGGAGGGACGGGGGATCAGCCCCAGCATTTT.